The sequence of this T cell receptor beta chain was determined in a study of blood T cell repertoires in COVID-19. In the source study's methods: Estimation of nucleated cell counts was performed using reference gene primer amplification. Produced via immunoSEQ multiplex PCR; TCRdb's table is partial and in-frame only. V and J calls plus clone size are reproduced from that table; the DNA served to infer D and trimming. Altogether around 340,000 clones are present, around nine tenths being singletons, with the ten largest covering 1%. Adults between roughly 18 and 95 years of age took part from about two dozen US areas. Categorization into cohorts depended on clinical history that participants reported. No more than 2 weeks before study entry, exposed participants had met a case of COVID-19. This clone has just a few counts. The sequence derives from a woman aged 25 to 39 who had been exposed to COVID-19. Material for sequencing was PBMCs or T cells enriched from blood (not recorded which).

CDR3 bases: TGTGCCTGGAGTCCCTGGTTCTTC. Encoded protein: CAWSPWFF. J is TRBJ2-1 and V is TRBV30; no clear D. CDR1 GTSNPN and CDR2 SVGIG come from the germline V gene (reference sequence). Trimming left V 2 bases short and J 15 bases short, with 5 bases between. CDR3 length: 8 amino acids.